The TCR beta chain under discussion was sequenced for a study of beta chain features in type 1 diabetes. V dropped 6 bases and J dropped 5; count of bases not matched to a gene: 1. The germline gives CDR1 ENHRY, CDR2 SYGVKD. The CDR3 spans 12 residues. The authors reverse transcribed all of the isolated RNA, so sequencing captured expressed TCRB transcripts. The protocol was immunoSEQ multiplex PCR, while the TCRdb copy is restricted to in-frame clones and leaves out a portion. The sample lists about 250,000 clones; 13% to 15% were seen once. The sequenced material came from naive CD4+ T cells from blood. This receptor was taken from a woman in her 40s in good health. V and J are TRBV10-3 and TRBJ1-1; 9 positions match TRBD1. CDR3 DNA sequence: TGTGCCATCAGGACAGGGGGTACTGAAGCTTTCTTT. Encoded protein: CAIRTGGTEAFF.